This is a list of T cell receptor beta chains from one sample in a study of shared clonotypes between healthy human individuals. Using immunoSEQ multiplex PCR, the repertoire was profiled, and TCRdb retains in-frame clones only, with some absent. The sample holds approximately 740,000 clones, 85% to 95% seen once. Sequenced sample: naive CD8+ T cells sorted from blood. Receptor source: a man aged 25 to 40 in good health. Each CDR3 is given with its conserved first and last residue. A D gene is named only where the DNA matches it firmly. Clone size is given for some rows only: seen once, a few or many times, or a class if the clone is expanded.

V gene	clone size	D gene	J gene	CDR3 DNA	CDR3 protein
TRBV11-2	.	TRBD2	TRBJ2-1	TGTGCCAGCAGCTTAGTAGCGGGGGAGAACAATGAGCAGTTCTTC	CASSLVAGENNEQFF
TRBV9	.	.	TRBJ2-7	TGTGCCAGCAGCGTAGGGAGCGGACCGGCCTACGAGCAGTACTTC	CASSVGSGPAYEQYF
TRBV15	.	.	TRBJ2-7	TGTGCCACCAGCAGGGAACAGAGCGAGCAGTACTTC	CATSREQSEQYF
TRBV29-1	.	.	TRBJ2-7	TGCAGCGTTGAGGGGAGACATTACGAGCAGTACTTC	CSVEGRHYEQYF
TRBV7-9	.	TRBD2	TRBJ2-1	TGTGCCAGCAGCTTACTAGCGGGGATATACAATGAGCAGTTCTTC	CASSLLAGIYNEQFF
TRBV19	.	.	TRBJ1-1	TGTGCCAGTAGTATTTTCTCCTCGGGTCTGTCGTTT	CASSIFSSGLSF
TRBV27	.	TRBD1	TRBJ2-5	TGTGCCAGCAGTCCCCTACAGGGGGCCGGAGAGACCCAGTACTTC	CASSPLQGAGETQYF
TRBV28	.	TRBD2	TRBJ2-3	TGTGCCAGCAGTTCCCTAGCGGGAGATTTCACTAGCACAGATACGCAGTATTTT	CASSSLAGDFTSTDTQYF
TRBV19	.	.	TRBJ2-3	TGTGCCAGTAGTATCGTCAGCTTTGGCACAGATACGCAGTATTTT	CASSIVSFGTDTQYF
TRBV7-6	.	TRBD2	TRBJ2-7	TGTGCCAGCAGCTTTGGGCCGGCGGGAGTGTCCTACGAGCAGTACTTC	CASSFGPAGVSYEQYF
TRBV14	.	.	TRBJ2-7	TGTGCCAGCGGGGAACATTCGCCCTACGAGCAGTACTTC	CASGEHSPYEQYF
TRBV6-5	.	TRBD1	TRBJ2-7	TGTGCCAGCAGTTATTTTACCGGGACAGCCTACGAGCAGTACTTC	CASSYFTGTAYEQYF
TRBV11-3	.	.	TRBJ2-1	TGTGCCAGCAGCTCTTTAGAAGGGTCCTACAATGAGCAGTTCTTC	CASSSLEGSYNEQFF
TRBV19	.	TRBD2	TRBJ2-7	TGTGCCAGTAGTCCCCAGCGGGGGCGCCCCGAAGAGCAGTACTTC	CASSPQRGRPEEQYF
TRBV19	.	.	TRBJ2-7	TGTGCCAGTACCCAGGGCTACGAGCAGTACTTC	CASTQGYEQYF
TRBV19	.	TRBD1	TRBJ2-7	TGTGCCAGTAGTTCCGGGACAGGGGTCTACGAGCAGTACTTC	CASSSGTGVYEQYF
TRBV9	few	TRBD2	TRBJ2-1	TGTGCCAGCAGCCCACGGACTAGTAAACGCAATGAGCAGTTCTTC	CASSPRTSKRNEQFF
TRBV7-9	.	.	TRBJ1-1	TGTGCCAGCAGCTTAGGTCAGGGGAACGCTGAAGCTTTCTTT	CASSLGQGNAEAFF
TRBV7-8	.	.	TRBJ2-1	TGTGCCAGCAGCTTACTAGCAGACAATGAGCAGTTCTTC	CASSLLADNEQFF
TRBV7-3	.	TRBD1	TRBJ2-1	TGTGCCAGCAGCTTAACAGTAGCCGCGACAGGGAGCGATGAGCAGTTCTTC	CASSLTVAATGSDEQFF
TRBV27	.	TRBD2	TRBJ2-3	TGTGCCAGCAGTTTATCTAGCGGGAGGGCAGATACGCAGTATTTT	CASSLSSGRADTQYF
TRBV5-1	.	TRBD1	TRBJ2-5	TGCGCCAGCAGCGCGCCGGACAGGGCGCAAGAGACCCAGTACTTC	CASSAPDRAQETQYF
TRBV7-9	.	.	TRBJ2-5	TGTGCCAGCAGCTTAGTAAGGGTGGGAAGAGAGACCCAGTACTTC	CASSLVRVGRETQYF
TRBV4-1	.	.	TRBJ1-1	TGCGCCAGCAGCCAAGATTATCAAGCTTTCTTT	CASSQDYQAFF
TRBV6-1	.	.	TRBJ1-2	TGTGCCAGCAGGACTCATGGTCGGGATGGCTACACCTTC	CASRTHGRDGYTF
TRBV11-2	.	TRBD1	TRBJ2-7	TGTGCCAGCAGCTTAGATGACAGGGGGCTGTCCTACGAGCAGTACTTC	CASSLDDRGLSYEQYF